The clone carrying this T cell receptor beta chain turned up a few times. Trimming shortened V by 5 bases and J by 4 bases, and 16 bases separated the two germline ends. The CDR3 covers 15 residues. Per the germline V gene, CDR1 is SGHTA and CDR2 is FQGNSA. In TCRdb, the 5' RACE reads were re-called with MiXCR into one record per CDR3 protein. The table includes approximately 300,000 distinct CDR3 sequences, about 10% detected once. The data derive from a study of T cells after yellow fever vaccination. V is TRBV7-2 and J is TRBJ2-3, with TRBD1 as a possible D gene (6 bases). The TCR was taken from a man between 18 and 35 years old who received the YFV17D yellow fever vaccine. The sequenced sample was CD4+ T cells sorted from PBMCs, obtained 45 days after the yellow fever booster vaccination. In nucleotides, the CDR3 is TGTGCCAGCAGCATACGGGACACTGGGGCAGATACGCAGTATTTT. Translating gives CASSIRDTGADTQYF.